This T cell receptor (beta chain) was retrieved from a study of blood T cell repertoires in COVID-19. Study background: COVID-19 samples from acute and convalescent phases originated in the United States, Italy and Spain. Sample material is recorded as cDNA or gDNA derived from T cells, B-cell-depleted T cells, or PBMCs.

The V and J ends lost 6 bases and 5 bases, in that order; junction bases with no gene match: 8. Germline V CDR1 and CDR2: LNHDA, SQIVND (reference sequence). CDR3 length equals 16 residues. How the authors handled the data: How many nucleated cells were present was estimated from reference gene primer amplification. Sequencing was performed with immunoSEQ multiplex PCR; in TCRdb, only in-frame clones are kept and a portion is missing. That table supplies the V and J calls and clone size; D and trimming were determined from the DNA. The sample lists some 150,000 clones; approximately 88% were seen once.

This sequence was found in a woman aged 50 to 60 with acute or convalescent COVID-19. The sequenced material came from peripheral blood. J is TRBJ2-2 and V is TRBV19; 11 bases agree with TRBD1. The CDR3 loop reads CASRVRDRGETGELFF. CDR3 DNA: TGTGCCAGTAGGGTCCGGGACAGGGGGGAGACCGGGGAGCTGTTTTTT.